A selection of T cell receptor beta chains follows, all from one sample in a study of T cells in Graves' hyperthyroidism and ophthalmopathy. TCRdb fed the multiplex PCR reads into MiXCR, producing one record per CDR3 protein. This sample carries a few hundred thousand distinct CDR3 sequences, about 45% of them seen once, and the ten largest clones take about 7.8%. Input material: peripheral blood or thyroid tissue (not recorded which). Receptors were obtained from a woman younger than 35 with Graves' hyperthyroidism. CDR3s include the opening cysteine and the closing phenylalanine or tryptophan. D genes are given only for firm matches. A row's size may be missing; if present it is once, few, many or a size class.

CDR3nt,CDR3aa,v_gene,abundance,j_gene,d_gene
TGTGCCAGCAGCCTCCGGGCAGGTGGGGACTATGGCTACACCTTC,CASSLRAGGDYGYTF,TRBV25-1,.,TRBJ1-2,.
TGTGCCAGCAGCACGCTCGGGGATCAGCCCCAGTACTTC,CASSTLGDQPQYF,TRBV2,.,TRBJ2-5,.
TGTGCCACCAAGAATCAGCCCCAGCATTTT,CATKNQPQHF,TRBV24-1,.,TRBJ1-5,.
TGTGCCAGCAGCTTCCTCCGGGACAGGGAGGGCACTGAAGCTTTCTTT,CASSFLRDREGTEAFF,TRBV7-9,few,TRBJ1-1,TRBD1
TGTGCCATCAGTGAGTCGAGCGTCTCTGGAAACACCATATATTTT,CAISESSVSGNTIYF,TRBV10-3,.,TRBJ1-3,.
TGTGCCAGCAGCCCCTCGGGACAGCTCCTCACCTACGAGCAGTACTTC,CASSPSGQLLTYEQYF,TRBV5-6,few,TRBJ2-7,TRBD1
TGCAGCGTTGGGGAGCTCGAGGCTTTCTTT,CSVGELEAFF,TRBV29-1,many,TRBJ1-1,.
TGTGCCAGCTCACTAAAGCCAAATCAGCCCCAGCATTTT,CASSLKPNQPQHF,TRBV24-1,.,TRBJ1-5,.
TGTGCCAGCAGCCCGAGGGGGCGACGCACCGGGGAGCTGTTTTTT,CASSPRGRRTGELFF,TRBV9,.,TRBJ2-2,TRBD1
TGCGCCAGCAGCTTATCAGGGGGCGAAACCTATGGCTACACCTTC,CASSLSGGETYGYTF,TRBV5-1,.,TRBJ1-2,TRBD1